Detailed here is one TCR beta chain. The antigen remains unidentified. This sample stems from a study of T-cell reconstitution after alpha-beta-depleted transplantation in children. A library of TCRbeta sequences, prepared with unique molecular identifiers, was generated. TCRdb fed the PCR reads into MiXCR, producing one record per CDR3 protein. Of about 470,000 distinct CDR3 sequences detected, about 40% appear once; the ten largest clones hold 27%. Per germline, CDR1 MNHEY and CDR2 SVGAGI. CDR3 length: 15 residues. J lost 5 bases, V lost 3 bases, and 7 bases had no gene match. Study results and caveats: Newly made T cells mostly supplied T-cell counts and diversity one year after transplant. Alpha-beta T cells present about two months after transplant were reported to originate from several hundred expanded graft clones.

The source of this sequence is a girl aged 2 to 10 with aplastic anemia, due to receive a stem cell transplant. The genes are TRBV6-5 and TRBJ2-3; 8 bases are shared with TRBD2. The sample here was PBMCs, taken before TCRalphabeta/CD19-depleted stem cell transplant. DNA of the CDR3: TGTGCCAGCAGTTATTGGACCCTAGCGGGAGATACGCAGTATTTT. Translation gives CASSYWTLAGDTQYF.